The clone carrying this TCR beta chain appeared many times. This specimen comes from a study of HIV-infected patients and healthy controls. TCRdb called the 5' RACE reads again in MiXCR, with one record for every CDR3 protein. The table has 18,000 or so distinct CDR3 sequences, roughly 19% seen once. Trimming took 0 bases from V and 4 from J, leaving 14 bases between them. This CDR3 contains 15 residues. The V gene's germline CDR1 is SGDLS and CDR2 YYNGEE. Sequencing input: CD8+ T cells from blood. The chain carries TRBV9 and TRBJ2-7; tentative D call: TRBD2 (7 bases). This clonotype was obtained from a human donor in good health. The DNA for the CDR3 is TGTGCCAGCAGCGTAGATACGGGGGGCGAGTACGAGCAGTACTTC. Its protein is CASSVDTGGEYEQYF.